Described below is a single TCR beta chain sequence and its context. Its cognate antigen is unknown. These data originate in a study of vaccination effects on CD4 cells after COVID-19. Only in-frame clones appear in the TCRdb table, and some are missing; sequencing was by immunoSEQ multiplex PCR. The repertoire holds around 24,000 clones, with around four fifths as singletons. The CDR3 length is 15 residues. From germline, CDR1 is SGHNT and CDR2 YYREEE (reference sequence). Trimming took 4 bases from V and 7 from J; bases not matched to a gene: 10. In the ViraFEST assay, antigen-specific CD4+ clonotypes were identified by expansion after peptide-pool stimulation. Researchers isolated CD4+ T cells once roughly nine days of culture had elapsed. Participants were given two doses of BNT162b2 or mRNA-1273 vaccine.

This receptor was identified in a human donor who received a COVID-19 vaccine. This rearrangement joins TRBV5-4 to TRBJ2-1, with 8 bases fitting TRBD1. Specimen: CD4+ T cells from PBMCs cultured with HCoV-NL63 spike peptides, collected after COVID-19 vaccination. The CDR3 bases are TGTGCCAGCAGCCTCCGGGACAGGTCTTCTAATGAGCAGTTCTTC. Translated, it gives CASSLRDRSSNEQFF.